This TCR beta chain was sequenced for a study of CD8 T cells in ankylosing spondylitis. Study-level findings and limits: Significant enrichment of disease-linked clones was reported in matched ankylosing spondylitis synovial fluid.

Using its own MiXCR run on the 5' RACE reads, TCRdb lists one record per CDR3 protein. The top ten hold 4% to 5.5% of the sample, which has approximately 250,000 distinct CDR3 sequences, over 7% seen once. Germline assignment: CDR1 MDHEN and CDR2 SYDVKM. The germline V and J ends were trimmed by 3 bases and 1 base, with 14 bases remaining between them. This CDR3 has 16 amino acids. This clonotype was detected ten times or more. Antigen specificity is unknown. The TCR sequence derives from a female donor with ankylosing spondylitis or in good health (not recorded which). The V gene is TRBV28, the J gene TRBJ2-3; no firm D call. The sequenced sample was blood, either unsorted or a sorted T cell fraction (not recorded which). The DNA for the CDR3 is TGTGCCAGCAGTTTCCCCGGCCCCTTTGGCACAGATACGCAGTATTTT. It specifies CASSFPGPFGTDTQYF.